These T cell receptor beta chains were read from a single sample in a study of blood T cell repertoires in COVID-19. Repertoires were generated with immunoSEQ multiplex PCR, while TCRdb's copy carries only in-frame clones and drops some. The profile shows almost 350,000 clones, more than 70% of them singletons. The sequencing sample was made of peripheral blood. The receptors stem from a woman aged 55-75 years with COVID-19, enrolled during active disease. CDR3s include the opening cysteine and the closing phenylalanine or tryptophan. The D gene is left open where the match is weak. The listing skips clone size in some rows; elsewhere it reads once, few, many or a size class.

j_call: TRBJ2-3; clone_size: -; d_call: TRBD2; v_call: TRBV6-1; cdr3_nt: TGTGCCAGCAGTGACCCACGGGGGGGGGCCTTCACAGATACGCAGTATTTT; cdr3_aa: CASSDPRGGAFTDTQYF
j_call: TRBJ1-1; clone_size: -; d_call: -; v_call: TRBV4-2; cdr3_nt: TGTGCCAGCAGCCAAGATTTCGGGGGGGGGATGAACACTGAAGCTTTCTTT; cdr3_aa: CASSQDFGGGMNTEAFF
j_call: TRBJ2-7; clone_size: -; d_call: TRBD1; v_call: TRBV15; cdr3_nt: TGTGCCACCAGCAGAGAAACAGGGGTTACGTCCTACGAGCAGTACTTC; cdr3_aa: CATSRETGVTSYEQYF
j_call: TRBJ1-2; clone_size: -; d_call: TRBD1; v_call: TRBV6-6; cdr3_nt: TGTGCCAGCAGCCTTGACAGGGGGCCTGGCTACACCTTC; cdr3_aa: CASSLDRGPGYTF
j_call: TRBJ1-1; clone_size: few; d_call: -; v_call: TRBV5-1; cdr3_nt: TGCGCCAGCAGCCCTGACAGCTCCACTGAAGCTTTCTTT; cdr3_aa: CASSPDSSTEAFF
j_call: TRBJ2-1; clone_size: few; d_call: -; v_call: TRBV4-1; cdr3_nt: TGCGCCAGCAGCCAAGATAATTGGGGCTTTAACAATGAGCAGTTCTTC; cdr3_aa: CASSQDNWGFNNEQFF
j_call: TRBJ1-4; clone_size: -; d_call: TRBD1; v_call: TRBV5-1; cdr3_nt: TGCGCCAGCAGCTCCACAGGGGGATACGGTGAAAAACTGTTTTTT; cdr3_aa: CASSSTGGYGEKLFF
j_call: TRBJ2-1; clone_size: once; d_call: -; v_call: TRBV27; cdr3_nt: TGTGCCAGCAGTTCCTTAGGCCAGGTTGTAAAGGATGAGCAGTTCTTC; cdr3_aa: CASSSLGQVVKDEQFF
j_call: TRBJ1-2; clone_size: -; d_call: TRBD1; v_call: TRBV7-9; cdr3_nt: TGTGCCAGCAGCCACCCGGGACAGGGGGCTTTTGGCTACACCTTC; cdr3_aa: CASSHPGQGAFGYTF
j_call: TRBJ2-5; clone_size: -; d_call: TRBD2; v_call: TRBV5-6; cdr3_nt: TGTGCCAGCAGCTTCCGCCTAGCGGGGGCCCAAGAGACCCAGTACTTC; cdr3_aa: CASSFRLAGAQETQYF
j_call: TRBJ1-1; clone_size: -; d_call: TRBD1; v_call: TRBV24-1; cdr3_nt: TGTGCCACCAGTGACTCCCGACGACAGGGTCGGACGGAGAACACTGAAGCTTTCTTT; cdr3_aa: CATSDSRRQGRTENTEAFF
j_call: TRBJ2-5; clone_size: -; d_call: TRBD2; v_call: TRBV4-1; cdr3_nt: TGCGCCAGCAGTTATTTGGGACTAGCGGGGGGGGCACAAGAGACCCAGTACTTC; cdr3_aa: CASSYLGLAGGAQETQYF
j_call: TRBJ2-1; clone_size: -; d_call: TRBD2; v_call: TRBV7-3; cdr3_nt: TGTGCCAGCAGCTTAAAGCGGGGCGTCTACAATGAGCAGTTCTTC; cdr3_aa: CASSLKRGVYNEQFF
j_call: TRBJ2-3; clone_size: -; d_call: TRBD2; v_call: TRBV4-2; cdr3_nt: TGTGCCAGCAGCCAAGAGTGGGGGACTAGCGGGGGTAGCACAGATACGCAGTATTTT; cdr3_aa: CASSQEWGTSGGSTDTQYF
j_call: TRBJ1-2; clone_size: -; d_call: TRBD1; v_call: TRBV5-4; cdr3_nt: TGTGCCAGCAGCTTGGGAGGGACAGGGTCATGGTATGGCTACACCTTC; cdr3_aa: CASSLGGTGSWYGYTF
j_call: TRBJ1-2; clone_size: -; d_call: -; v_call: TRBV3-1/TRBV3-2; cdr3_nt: TGTGCCAGCAGCCAAGACGGTGGCTACACCTTC; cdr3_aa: CASSQDGGYTF
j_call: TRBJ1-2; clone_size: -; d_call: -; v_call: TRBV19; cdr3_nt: TGTGCCAGTACCGTGAAGGGGGGGAGTAACTATGGCTACACCTTC; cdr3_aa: CASTVKGGSNYGYTF
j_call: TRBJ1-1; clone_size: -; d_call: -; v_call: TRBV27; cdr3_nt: TGTGCCAGCAGTTTCCTCACAGGGAACACTGAAGCTTTCTTT; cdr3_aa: CASSFLTGNTEAFF
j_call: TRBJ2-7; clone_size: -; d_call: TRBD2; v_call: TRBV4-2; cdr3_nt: TGTGCCAGCAGCCATAGGGAGGGCGAGCAGTACTTC; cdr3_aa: CASSHREGEQYF
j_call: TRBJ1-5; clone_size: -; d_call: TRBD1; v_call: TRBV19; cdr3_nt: TGTGCCAGTAGTATAGGGGCTCAGGGGGATCAGCCCCAGCATTTT; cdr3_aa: CASSIGAQGDQPQHF
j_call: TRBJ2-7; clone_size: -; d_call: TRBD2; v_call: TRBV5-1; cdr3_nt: TGCGCCAGCAGCCAACTAGCGGGGGCCTACGAGCAGTACTTC; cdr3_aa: CASSQLAGAYEQYF
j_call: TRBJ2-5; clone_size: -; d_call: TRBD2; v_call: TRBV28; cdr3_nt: TGTGCCAGCGACGTGGGGGGGACTCAAGAGACCCAGTACTTC; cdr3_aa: CASDVGGTQETQYF
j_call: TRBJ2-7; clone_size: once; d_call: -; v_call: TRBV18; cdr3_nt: TGTGCCAGCTCACCAGGGGGCGGCGAGCAGTACTTC; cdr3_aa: CASSPGGGEQYF
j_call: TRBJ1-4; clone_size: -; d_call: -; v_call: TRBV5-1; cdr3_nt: TGCGCCAGCAGCTTACGGGACTCCCCGGGACGAAAACTGTTTTTT; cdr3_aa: CASSLRDSPGRKLFF
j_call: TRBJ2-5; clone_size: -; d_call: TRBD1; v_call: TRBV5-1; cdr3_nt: TGCGCCAGCAGCCCGCACGGACAGGTCCAAGAGACCCAGTACTTC; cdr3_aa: CASSPHGQVQETQYF
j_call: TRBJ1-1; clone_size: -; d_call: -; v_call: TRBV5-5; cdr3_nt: TGTGCCAGCAGCTTGCTCCCAGATATAAACACTGAAGCTTTCTTT; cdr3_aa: CASSLLPDINTEAFF
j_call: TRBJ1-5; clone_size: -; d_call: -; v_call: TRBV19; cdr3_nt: TGTGCCACCGGGGACTGGCCGCCCCAGCATTTT; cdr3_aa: CATGDWPPQHF
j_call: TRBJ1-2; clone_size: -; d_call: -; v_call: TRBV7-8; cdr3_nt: TGTGCCAGCAGCCGTGGACAGTACTATGGCTACACCTTC; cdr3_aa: CASSRGQYYGYTF
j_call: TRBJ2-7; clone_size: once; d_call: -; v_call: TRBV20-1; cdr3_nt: TGCAGTGCTAGTTGGCAGGGAAGCTCCTACGAGCAGTACTTC; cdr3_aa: CSASWQGSSYEQYF
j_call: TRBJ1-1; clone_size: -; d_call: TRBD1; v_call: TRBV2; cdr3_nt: TGTGCCAGCAGTCGGACAGGGTACATGAACACTGAAGCTTTCTTT; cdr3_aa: CASSRTGYMNTEAFF
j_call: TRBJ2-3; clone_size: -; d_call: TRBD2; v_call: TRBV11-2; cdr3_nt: TGTGCCAGCAGCTTTTCGGCGGGGGGACGCACAGATACGCAGTATTTT; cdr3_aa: CASSFSAGGRTDTQYF
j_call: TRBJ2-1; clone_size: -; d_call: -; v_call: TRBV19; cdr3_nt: TGTGCCAGTTGCCGGGACAACTCCTACAATGAGCAGTTCTTC; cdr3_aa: CASCRDNSYNEQFF
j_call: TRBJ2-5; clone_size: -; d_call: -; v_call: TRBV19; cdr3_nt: TGTGCCAGTAGTACCCTAGTGAGCGTCGGGGAGACCCAGTACTTC; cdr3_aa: CASSTLVSVGETQYF
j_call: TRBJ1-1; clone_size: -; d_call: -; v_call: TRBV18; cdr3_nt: TGTGCCAGCTCACCCTTGGGGGCAGGTGAAGCTTTCTTT; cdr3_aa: CASSPLGAGEAFF
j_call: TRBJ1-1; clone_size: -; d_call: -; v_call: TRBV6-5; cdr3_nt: TGTGCCAGCACAGGAGGGGTCAACACTGAAGCTTTCTTT; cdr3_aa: CASTGGVNTEAFF
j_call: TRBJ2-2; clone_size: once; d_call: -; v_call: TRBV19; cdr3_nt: TGTGCCAGTAGGTCGGCGGGGCAGGGTAACACCGGGGAGCTGTTTTTT; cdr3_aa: CASRSAGQGNTGELFF
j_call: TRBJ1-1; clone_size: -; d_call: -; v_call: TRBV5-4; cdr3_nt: TGTGCCAGCAGCCCTACTTTGCCAGGCCTGAACACTGAAGCTTTCTTT; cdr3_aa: CASSPTLPGLNTEAFF
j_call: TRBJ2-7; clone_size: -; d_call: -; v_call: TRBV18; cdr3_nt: TGTGCCAGCTCACCGAGGCGGGGGACAGGACCCTACGAGCAGTACTTC; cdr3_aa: CASSPRRGTGPYEQYF
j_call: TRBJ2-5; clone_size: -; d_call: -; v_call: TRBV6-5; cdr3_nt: TGTGCCAGCAGTACCGGACAGTCCCAGGAGACCCAGTACTTC; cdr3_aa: CASSTGQSQETQYF
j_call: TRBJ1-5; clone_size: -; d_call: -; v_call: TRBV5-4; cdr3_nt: TGTGCCAGCAGCTTCGGAGCTGATCAGCCCCAGCATTTT; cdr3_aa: CASSFGADQPQHF
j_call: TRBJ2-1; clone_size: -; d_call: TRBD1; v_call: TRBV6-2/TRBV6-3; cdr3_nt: TGTGCCAGCAGTGGCCGACAGGGACCAGCCTACAATGAGCAGTTCTTC; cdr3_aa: CASSGRQGPAYNEQFF
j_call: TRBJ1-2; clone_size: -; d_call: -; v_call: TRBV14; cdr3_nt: TGTGCCAGCAGCTCCCAGGGTGGTTTTGGCTACACCTTC; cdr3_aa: CASSSQGGFGYTF
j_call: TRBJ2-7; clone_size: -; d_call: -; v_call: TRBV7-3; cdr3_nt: TGTGCCAGCAGCTTACTTCCGAGCTCCTACGAGCAGTACTTC; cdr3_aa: CASSLLPSSYEQYF
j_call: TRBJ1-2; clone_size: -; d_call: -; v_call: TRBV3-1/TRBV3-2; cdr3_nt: TGTGCCAGCAGCCCCCGGGACATCTTTCGGGATGGCTACACCTTC; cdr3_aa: CASSPRDIFRDGYTF
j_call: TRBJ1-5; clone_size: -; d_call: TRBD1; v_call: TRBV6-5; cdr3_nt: TGTGCCAGCAGCAGGGACAGGGGTCGTAATCAGCCCCAGCATTTT; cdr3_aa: CASSRDRGRNQPQHF
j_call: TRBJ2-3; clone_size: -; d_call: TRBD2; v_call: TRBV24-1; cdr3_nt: TGTGCCACCAGTGACCAGTGGATGGGACTAGCGGGAGATACGCAGTATTTT; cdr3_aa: CATSDQWMGLAGDTQYF
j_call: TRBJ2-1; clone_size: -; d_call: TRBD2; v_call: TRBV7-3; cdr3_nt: TGTGCCAGCAGCGCTTCGAGCGGGGGGTTTAATGAGCAGTTCTTC; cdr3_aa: CASSASSGGFNEQFF
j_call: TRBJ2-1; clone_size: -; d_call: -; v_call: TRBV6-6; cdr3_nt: TGTGCCAGCAGTTATGGAGCGGCCGGGAACAATGAGCAGTTCTTC; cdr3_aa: CASSYGAAGNNEQFF